These 27 T cell receptor beta chains were all obtained from the same sample, sequenced in a study of Graves' ophthalmopathy and Graves' hyperthyroidism. RNA transcripts served as template for amplifying TCR beta CDR3 sequences. Investigators did first-round RT-PCR with HTBI primers, then second-round multiplex PCR. TCRdb fed the multiplex PCR reads into MiXCR, producing one record per CDR3 protein. The table records a few hundred thousand distinct CDR3 sequences, about 17% of them present only once. What was sequenced was peripheral blood. These receptors were obtained from an adult man with Graves' ophthalmopathy.

This clonotype was counted at least ten times. V and J are TRBV20-1 and TRBJ2-5; either TRBD1 or TRBD2 may fit D (6 bases each). The CDR3 runs 15 residues. The V end was cut by 3 bases, the J end by 4 bases, with 18 bases between. Germline values: CDR1 DFQATT, CDR2 SNEGSKA (reference sequence). The CDR3 sequence: CSASGGRGILETQYF. The DNA of the CDR3 is TGCAGTGCTAGCGGGGGCAGGGGAATTTTAGAGACCCAGTACTTC.

This clonotype was recorded many times. J is TRBJ1-2 and V is TRBV6-5; D uncertain. Germline V gene lookup returns CDR1 MNHEY and CDR2 SVGAGI. The CDR3 contains 13 residues. Trimming cost V 5 bases and J 8 bases, with 15 bases left between them. DNA of the CDR3: TGTGCCAGCAGTCATCGGGTCCCGGGCGGCTACACCTTC. Its translation is CASSHRVPGGYTF.

V is TRBV12-3 or TRBV12-4 and J is TRBJ2-7, with 8 nucleotides matching TRBD2. The length of the CDR3 is 14 residues. The V gene end was trimmed by 6 bases and the J gene end by 0 bases; junction bases not matched to a gene: 4. CDR3 nucleotides: TGTGCCAGCAGGATCGGGAGGGACTCCTACGAGCAGTACTTC. Its translation is CASRIGRDSYEQYF.

V gene TRBV27 combines with J gene TRBJ2-7, with TRBD2 matching over 8 bases. The CDR3 extends over 15 amino acids. Germline trimming cut 6 bases from V and 0 bases from J; bases unmatched to any gene: 7. CDR1 is MNHEY, CDR2 SMNVEV, per germline (reference sequence). The CDR3 DNA reads TGTGCCAGCAGCACCAGGAGCGGGAGCTCCTACGAGCAGTACTTC. It encodes CASSTRSGSSYEQYF.

The sample holds many counts of this clonotype. A much larger clone lies a single base off, so this may be a read error. J is TRBJ2-7 and V is TRBV27; D not resolved. The CDR3 totals 14 residues. Germline assignment: CDR1 MNHEY and CDR2 SMNVEV (reference sequence). CDR3 sequence reads: CAGSLSGGSYEQYF. Written as DNA, the CDR3 is TGTGCCGGCAGTTTATCTGGCGGAAGCTACGAGCAGTACTTC.

This clonotype was seen ten or more times. V usage is TRBV5-1 and J usage is TRBJ1-6, with D unresolved. Germline V lookup: CDR1 SGHRS, CDR2 YFSETQ. V dropped 4 bases and J dropped 6 bases, with 14 bases sitting between them. This CDR3 has 15 residues. In DNA form, the CDR3 reads TGCGCCAGCAGCCTCGGACGCCTCGGTAATTCACCCCTCCACTTT. Its protein is CASSLGRLGNSPLHF.

The table lists this clonotype with a count of one. The chain couples TRBV6-2 or TRBV6-3 to TRBJ2-7; 8 positions agree with TRBD1. This CDR3 is built from 13 residues. V lost 6 bases, J lost 12 bases, and 13 bases stayed unmatched. CDR1 is MNHEY, CDR2 SVGEGT, per germline. CDR3 sequence: CASSTTNTGTGYF. The CDR3, as DNA: TGTGCCAGCAGCACCACTAACACCGGGACAGGGTACTTC.

This clonotype was recorded at least ten times. The J gene is TRBJ2-7, the V gene TRBV6-1; 7 bases align to TRBD2. CDR3 size: 11 residues. Per germline, CDR1 MNHNS and CDR2 SASEGT. Losses at the gene ends were 8 bases for V and 2 bases for J; bases not matched to a gene: 0. CDR3 sequence: CASGTTYEQYF. The DNA of the CDR3 is TGTGCCAGCGGGACTACCTACGAGCAGTACTTC.

The chain joins TRBV6-1 to TRBJ2-7; D unclear. Germline V gene data show CDR1 as MNHNS and CDR2 as SASEGT. This CDR3 has 13 amino acids. Trimming removed 8 bases from V and 0 bases from J, with 11 bases in between. CDR3 region: CASSWQNSYEQYF. The CDR3 bases are TGTGCCAGCTCCTGGCAGAACTCCTACGAGCAGTACTTC.

This clonotype showed up just a few times. V usage is TRBV2 and J usage is TRBJ2-2; no reliable D call. The germline V gene has CDR1 SNHLY and CDR2 FYNNEI. V gave up 5 bases and J gave up 4 bases, with 5 bases separating them. The CDR3 length is 12 residues. The CDR3 loop reads CASSITTGELFF. For the CDR3, the DNA is TGTGCCAGCAGTATAACCACCGGGGAGCTGTTTTTT.

This clonotype has a count of ten or more. The gene calls are TRBV3-1 and TRBJ2-7; D uncertain. Between the trimmed V and J ends, which lost 5 bases and 5 bases, there was a span of 16 bases. Germline V gene sequence: CDR1 LGHDT, CDR2 YNNKEL (reference sequence). This CDR3 is built from 14 residues. CDR3 nucleotides: TGTGCCAGCAGCTCCACCACCGTAACTGACGAGCAGTACTTC. This gives the protein CASSSTTVTDEQYF.

A remark on this clonotype: This could be a read error, since a much larger clone is one nucleotide away. The V call is TRBV29-1, the J call TRBJ1-3; no definite D call. The V gene's germline CDR1 is SQVTM and CDR2 ANQGSEA. The CDR3 is made up of 13 amino acids. The CDR3 sequence: CSVPSSSGHTIYF. The CDR3 nucleotides are TGCAGCGTTCCTTCTAGCTCTGGACACACCATATATTTT.

This clonotype was found many times. This chain joins TRBV30 and TRBJ1-2; D might be TRBD1 (6 bases). Germline V lookup: CDR1 GTSNPN, CDR2 SVGIG (reference sequence). Trimming removed 4 bases at V and 8 bases at J, with 11 bases between. The CDR3 sequence is 11 residues long. This CDR3 reads CAWTFGGGYTF. The CDR3 bases are TGTGCCTGGACGTTTGGGGGCGGCTACACCTTC.

J is TRBJ1-2 and V is TRBV6-1, with TRBD1 matching 8 bases. V lost 6 bases, J lost 4 bases, and 13 bases stayed unmatched. CDR1 is MNHNS and CDR2 is SASEGT in the germline V gene. CDR3 size: 16 residues. The DNA of the CDR3 is TGTGCCAGCAGCGATACTCCGGGACAGGAATTCTATGGCTACACCTTC. Translated, it gives CASSDTPGQEFYGYTF.

This clonotype was detected many times. The chain uses TRBV13 and TRBJ2-7; D gene uncertain. Trimming pared 5 bases from V and 3 bases from J, leaving 14 bases between. This CDR3 is built from 14 residues. Per the germline V gene, CDR1 is PRHDT and CDR2 is FYEKMQ (reference sequence). CDR3 residues: CASSTQKRDYEQYF. The CDR3 DNA reads TGTGCCAGCAGCACACAAAAAAGGGACTACGAGCAGTACTTC.

The chain couples TRBV6-2 or TRBV6-3 to TRBJ2-6; tentative D call: TRBD2 (5 bases). Trimming removed 2 bases from V and 0 bases from J, with 14 bases in between. The CDR3 totals 18 residues. Germline V gene sequence: CDR1 MNHEY, CDR2 SVGEGT. The CDR3 DNA follows: TGTGCCAGCAGTTACCCGAAATCCCGGGGCTCTGGGGCCAACGTCCTGACTTTC. It codes for CASSYPKSRGSGANVLTF.

V gene TRBV7-8 combines with J gene TRBJ1-5; D perhaps matches TRBD1 (5 bases). Between the trimmed V and J ends, which lost 7 bases and 8 bases, there was a span of 15 bases. The length of the CDR3 is 13 residues. Germline loops: CDR1 SGHVS, CDR2 FQNEAQ. The DNA of the CDR3 is TGTGCCAGCAATACGATGGGGCGGGAGCCCCAGCATTTT. It codes for CASNTMGREPQHF.

The J gene is TRBJ2-7, the V gene TRBV6-5; 8 bases agree with TRBD2. Germline trimming cut 2 bases from V and 3 bases from J; bases unmatched to any gene: 3. The germline CDR1 and CDR2 sequences are MNHEY and SVGAGI. This CDR3 is built from 14 residues. CDR3 loop: CASSYGLASYEQYF. The CDR3, as DNA: TGTGCCAGCAGTTACGGACTAGCTAGCTACGAGCAGTACTTC.

On this clonotype itself: A much larger clone sits a single nucleotide away, making a read error possible. The chain recombines TRBV5-4 with TRBJ1-2; the match to TRBD1 covers 7 bases. Germline values: CDR1 SGHNT, CDR2 YYREEE (reference sequence). Trimming removed 6 bases from V and 8 bases from J; junction bases left unmatched: 16. This CDR3 contains 15 residues. The CDR3 nucleotides are TGTGCCAGCAACTATTACAGGGGATCGTTTTCGGGCTACACCTTC. Translated, it gives CASNYYRGSFSGYTF.

This clonotype was picked up many times. The V call is TRBV7-9, the J call TRBJ2-7; 9 bases are a match to TRBD1. The CDR3 loop spans 13 amino acids. Germline V gene data show CDR1 as SEHNR and CDR2 as FQNEAQ (reference sequence). V was clipped by 8 bases and J by 1 base; unmatched bases: 3. The CDR3, as DNA: TGTGCCAGCGGGGGGACAGGGTCCTACGAGCAGTACTTC. Translated, it gives CASGGTGSYEQYF.

This clonotype came up many times. The J gene is TRBJ1-1, the V gene TRBV6-1, with 10 bases aligning to TRBD1. The CDR3 covers 15 residues. Losses at the gene ends were 2 bases for V and 5 bases for J; bases not matched to a gene: 5. The germline V gene has CDR1 MNHNS and CDR2 SASEGT. CDR3 protein: CASSEPRTGGTEAFF. The CDR3 nucleotides read TGTGCCAGCAGTGAACCACGGACAGGGGGTACTGAAGCTTTCTTT.

Ten or more counts support this clonotype. The chain couples TRBV18 to TRBJ1-1; no definite D call. With 5 bases removed from V and 0 bases from J, the gap between germline ends came to 13 bases. The CDR3 is 15 residues long. Germline CDR1 KGHSH, CDR2 LQKENI. CDR3 in DNA: TGTGCCAGCTCATCTCTGCCCACGGTGAACACTGAAGCTTTCTTT. Protein: CASSSLPTVNTEAFF. Supplemented by reference TRBV18 and TRBJ1-1, the full variable domain reads NAGVMQNPRHLVRRRGQEARLRCSPMKGHSHVYWYRQLPEEGLKFMVYLQKENIIDESGMPKERFSAEFPKEGPSILRIQQVVRGDSAAYFCASSSLPTVNTEAFFGQGTRLTVV.

The chain combines TRBV5-1 with TRBJ2-2; no definite D call. V lost 0 bases and J lost 0, with 6 bases in between. CDR3 size: 15 residues. Per germline, CDR1 SGHRS and CDR2 YFSETQ. CDR3 in amino acids: CASSLASPNTGELFF. CDR3 nucleotides: TGCGCCAGCAGCTTGGCTAGTCCGAACACCGGGGAGCTGTTTTTT.

This clonotype occurred many times. The rearrangement uses TRBV6-1 and TRBJ1-2; D perhaps matches TRBD1 (6 bases). The germline CDR1 and CDR2 sequences are MNHNS and SASEGT. The CDR3 runs to 13 residues. V was shortened by 6 bases and J by 4 bases, with 12 bases between the two germline ends. CDR3 nucleotide sequence: TGTGCCAGCAGAATTGCGGGGGCCTATGGCTACACCTTC. Residues: CASRIAGAYGYTF.

This chain uses TRBV28 with TRBJ1-2, with D tentatively TRBD1 (5 bases). The germline V gene encodes CDR1 MDHEN and CDR2 SYDVKM. The CDR3 totals 14 residues. V was clipped by 6 bases and J by 4 bases, with 15 bases between them. The DNA of the CDR3 is TGTGCCAGCAGAGTGGGGGAGAGGGGCTATGGCTACACCTTC. As protein: CASRVGERGYGYTF.

This clonotype was seen at least ten times. The genes are TRBV20-1 and TRBJ2-5; 8 bases agree with TRBD2. CDR1 and CDR2 from the germline V gene are DFQATT and SNEGSKA (reference sequence). Trimming cost V 3 bases and J 5 bases; bases outside gene matches: 8. The CDR3 totals 14 residues. CDR3 nucleotide sequence: TGCAGTGCTAGGGGAGCGGGAGTTTCGGAGACCCAGTACTTC. Its protein product is CSARGAGVSETQYF.

This clonotype was recorded many times. The J gene is TRBJ1-1, the V gene TRBV6-5; TRBD1 matches 7 bases. Trimming removed 5 bases from V and 1 base from J; junction bases left unmatched: 4. Germline V lookup: CDR1 MNHEY, CDR2 SVGAGI. The CDR3 is made up of 14 amino acids. DNA of the CDR3: TGTGCCAGCAGTCCTTACAGGGGGAACACTGAAGCTTTCTTT. This gives the protein CASSPYRGNTEAFF.